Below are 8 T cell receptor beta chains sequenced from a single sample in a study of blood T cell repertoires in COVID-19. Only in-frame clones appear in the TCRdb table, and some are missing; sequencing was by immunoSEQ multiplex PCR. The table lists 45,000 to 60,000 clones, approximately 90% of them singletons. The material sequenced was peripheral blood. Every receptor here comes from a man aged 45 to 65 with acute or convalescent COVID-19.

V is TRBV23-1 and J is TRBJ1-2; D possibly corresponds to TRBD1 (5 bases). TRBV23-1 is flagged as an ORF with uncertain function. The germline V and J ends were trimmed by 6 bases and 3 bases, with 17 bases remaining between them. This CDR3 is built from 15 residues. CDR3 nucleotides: TGCGCCAGCAGGAGAAGCAGGGCTAGGGACTATGGCTACACCTTC. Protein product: CASRRSRARDYGYTF.

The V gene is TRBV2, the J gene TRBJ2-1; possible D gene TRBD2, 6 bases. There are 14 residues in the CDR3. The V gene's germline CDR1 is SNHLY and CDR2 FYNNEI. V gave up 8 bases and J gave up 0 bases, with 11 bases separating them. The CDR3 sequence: CASVWRGSYNEQFF. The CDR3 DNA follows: TGTGCCAGCGTCTGGCGGGGCTCCTACAATGAGCAGTTCTTC.

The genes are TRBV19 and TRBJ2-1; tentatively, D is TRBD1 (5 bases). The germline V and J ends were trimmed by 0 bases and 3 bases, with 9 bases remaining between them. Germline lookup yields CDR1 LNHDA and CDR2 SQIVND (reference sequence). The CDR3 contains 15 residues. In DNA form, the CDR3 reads TGTGCCAGTAGTATAGACAGGGTCCTCTACAATGAGCAGTTCTTC. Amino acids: CASSIDRVLYNEQFF.

The CDR3 protein is CASSYPGLLYQPQHF. The DNA of the CDR3 is TGTGCCAGCAGCTATCCGGGACTTCTCTATCAGCCCCAGCATTTT. The chain combines TRBV6-2 or TRBV6-3 with TRBJ1-5, with D tentatively TRBD1 (5 bases). Trimming left V 6 bases short and J 5 bases short, with 17 bases between. The CDR3 covers 15 residues. CDR1 and CDR2 from the germline V gene are MNHEY and SVGEGT.

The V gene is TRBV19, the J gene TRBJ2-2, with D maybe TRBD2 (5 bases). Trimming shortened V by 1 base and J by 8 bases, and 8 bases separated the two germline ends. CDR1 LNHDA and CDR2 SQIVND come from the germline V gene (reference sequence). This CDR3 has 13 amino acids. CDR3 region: CASSIGELGELFF. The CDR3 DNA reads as TGTGCCAGTAGTATAGGGGAGTTAGGGGAGCTGTTTTTT.

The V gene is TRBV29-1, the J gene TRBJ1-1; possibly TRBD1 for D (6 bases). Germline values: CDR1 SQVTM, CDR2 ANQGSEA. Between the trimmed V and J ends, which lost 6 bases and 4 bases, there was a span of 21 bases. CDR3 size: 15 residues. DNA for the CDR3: TGCAGCGTCGTAAATCGTCTCGACAGGACCACTGAAGCTTTCTTT. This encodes CSVVNRLDRTTEAFF.

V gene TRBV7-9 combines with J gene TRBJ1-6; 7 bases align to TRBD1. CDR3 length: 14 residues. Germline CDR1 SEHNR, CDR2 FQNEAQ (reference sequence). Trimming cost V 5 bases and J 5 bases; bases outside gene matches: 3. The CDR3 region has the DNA TGTGCCAGCAGCCGCGGACAGGATAATTCACCCCTCCACTTT. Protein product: CASSRGQDNSPLHF.

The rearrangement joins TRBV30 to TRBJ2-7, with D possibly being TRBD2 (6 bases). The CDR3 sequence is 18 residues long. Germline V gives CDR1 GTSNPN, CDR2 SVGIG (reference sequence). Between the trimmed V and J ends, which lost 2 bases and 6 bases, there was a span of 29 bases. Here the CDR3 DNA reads TGTGCCTGGAGTCCCCAGGGACTTCCTTCCGGGGACTTACGCGAGCAGTACTTC. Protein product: CAWSPQGLPSGDLREQYF. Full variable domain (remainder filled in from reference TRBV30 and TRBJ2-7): SQTIHQWPATLVQPVGSPLSLECTVEGTSNPNLYWYRQAAGRGLQLLFYSVGIGQISSEVPQNLSASRPQDRQFILSSKKLLLSDSGFYLCAWSPQGLPSGDLREQYFGPGTRLTVT.